This entry lists 25 T cell receptor beta chains sequenced from one sample in a study of T cell repertoires in cytomegalovirus infection. No antigen is known for these receptors. TCRdb fed the reads into MiXCR, producing one record per CDR3 protein. The table shows 900,000 to 950,000 distinct CDR3 sequences, with 31% occurring only once. Sample: cultured CD8+ T cells from PBMCs, taken from culture after CMV antigen stimulation. These receptors all stem from a human donor in good health (CMV status not recorded). Some clones in this sample may be carry-over from other donors' samples.

The chain carries TRBV7-9 and TRBJ1-1, with 8 positions matching TRBD1. Germline assignment: CDR1 SEHNR and CDR2 FQNEAQ (reference sequence). The J segment lost 4 bases and the V segment lost 3 bases, leaving 10 bases of the junction unmatched. CDR3 length equals 16 residues. The CDR3 bases are TGTGCCAGCAGCTTGAGGCAGGGGGCCGTTATCACTGAAGCTTTCTTT. Protein: CASSLRQGAVITEAFF.

This clonotype was counted between two and nine times. The V gene is TRBV24-1, the J gene TRBJ1-1, with 7 bases that match TRBD1. V trimming: 6 bases; J trimming: 9 bases; junction bases outside the gene matches: 3. Germline CDR1 KGHDR, CDR2 SFDVKD. The CDR3 sequence is 11 residues long. This chain's CDR3 is CATSWDSQAFF. CDR3 DNA: TGTGCCACCAGTTGGGACAGCCAAGCTTTCTTT.

Points on this clonotype: The junction departs from the called germline gene at one end, perhaps through a read error. V and J are TRBV7-3 and TRBJ2-1; maybe TRBD1 (6 bases). This CDR3 has 16 amino acids. Germline V CDR1 and CDR2: SGHTA, FQGTGA. For the CDR3, the DNA is TGTGCCAGCAACTTACAGGGTCAGAGCTCCTACAATGAGCAGTTCTTC. This translates into CASNLQGQSSYNEQFF.

The CDR3 bases are TGTGCCAGCAGCCATGCACAGGGGTGGAATGAAAAACTGTTTTTT. This sequence encodes CASSHAQGWNEKLFF. The chain is built from TRBV14 and TRBJ1-4; 7 bases are a match to TRBD1. J lost 5 bases, V lost 3 bases, and 6 bases had no gene match. Per germline, CDR1 SGHDN and CDR2 FVKESK. The CDR3 runs to 15 residues.

V gene TRBV6-5 combines with J gene TRBJ1-1; D unclear. With 1 base removed from V and 2 bases from J, the gap between germline ends came to 8 bases. This CDR3 contains 14 residues. The germline CDR1 and CDR2 sequences are MNHEY and SVGAGI. The CDR3 coding sequence is TGTGCCAGCAGTTACTTTGAGGGTAACACTGAAGCTTTCTTT. Its protein product is CASSYFEGNTEAFF.

The chain carries TRBV12-3 or TRBV12-4 and TRBJ2-1; D possibly corresponds to TRBD1 (6 bases). V was trimmed by 4 bases and J by 10 bases, leaving 14 bases between them. The length of the CDR3 is 13 residues. CDR3: CASSSDGTQEQFF. CDR3 in DNA: TGTGCCAGCAGTTCTGACGGGACACAGGAGCAGTTCTTC.

The chain links TRBV7-9 to TRBJ2-7; possibly TRBD1 for D (5 bases). CDR3 length: 14 residues. With 4 bases removed from V and 3 bases from J, the gap between germline ends came to 13 bases. In germline, CDR1 is SEHNR, CDR2 FQNEAQ (reference sequence). CDR3 sequence: CASSSAGSSYEQYF. Here the CDR3 DNA reads TGTGCCAGCAGCTCTGCAGGGTCCAGCTACGAGCAGTACTTC.

The chain has TRBV7-6 and TRBJ2-1, with D possibly matching TRBD2 (6 bases). The CDR3 is 15 amino acids. Germline CDR1 and CDR2: SGHVS and FNYEAQ. V was shortened by 3 bases and J by 5 bases, with 14 bases between the two germline ends. The CDR3 spells CASSFSGSPNNEQFF. The CDR3 DNA follows: TGTGCCAGCAGCTTTAGCGGATCTCCTAACAATGAGCAGTTCTTC.

There are a few counts of this clonotype. A junction boundary mismatches the germline segment, possibly from a read error. The rearrangement links TRBV2 to TRBJ2-1, with TRBD2 as a possible D gene (7 bases). Germline values: CDR1 SNHLY, CDR2 FYNNEI. This CDR3 contains 16 residues. The CDR3 sequence is CASSANIARGGWDFHF. DNA of the CDR3: TGTGCCAGCAGTGCTAATATAGCAAGGGGGGGGTGGGACTTCCACTTC.

At least ten counts were recorded for this clonotype. This chain joins TRBV7-6 and TRBJ1-2, with D possibly matching TRBD1 (6 bases). V lost 3 bases, J lost 2 bases, and 19 bases lay in between. The CDR3 sequence is 17 residues long. Germline V gene sequence: CDR1 SGHVS, CDR2 FNYEAQ. In DNA, the CDR3 is TGTGCCAGCAGCTTTGATGGGCGGCAGGGGCAGAACTATGGCTACACCTTC. Translating it yields CASSFDGRQGQNYGYTF.

The table lists this clonotype with a few counts. V and J are TRBV2 and TRBJ1-4; unclear D gene. Per germline, CDR1 SNHLY and CDR2 FYNNEI. V lost 8 bases and J 1 base, leaving 11 bases between the germline ends. The CDR3 contains 14 residues. The CDR3 coding sequence is TGTGCCAGCGCATGGACGGGAACTAATGAAAAACTGTTTTTT. Its protein product is CASAWTGTNEKLFF.

The V gene is TRBV3-1, the J gene TRBJ2-7; no definite D call. Germline V CDR1 and CDR2: LGHDT, YNNKEL (reference sequence). With 4 bases removed from V and 5 bases from J, the gap between germline ends came to 15 bases. The CDR3 has 14 amino acids. CDR3 sequence reads: CASSPLGVLHEQYV. The CDR3 DNA reads as TGTGCCAGCAGCCCCCTGGGCGTCCTCCACGAGCAGTACGTC.

This clonotype was seen a few times. The V and J genes are TRBV7-9 and TRBJ1-1; the D is unclear. Germline V lookup: CDR1 SEHNR, CDR2 FQNEAQ (reference sequence). V lost 2 bases and J lost 4, with 14 bases in between. This CDR3 is built from 15 residues. CDR3 residues: CASSLSNRGGTEAFF. The DNA of the CDR3 is TGTGCCAGCAGCTTATCTAATCGCGGCGGCACTGAAGCTTTCTTT.

The gene calls are TRBV2 and TRBJ2-3; D is ambiguous. Germline lookup yields CDR1 SNHLY and CDR2 FYNNEI. This CDR3 is built from 17 residues. The V and J ends lost 7 bases and 3 bases respectively, with 23 bases between them. CDR3 sequence reads: CASTPREQNPRTDTQYF. The CDR3 coding sequence is TGTGCCAGCACCCCCCGCGAACAGAATCCCCGAACAGATACGCAGTATTTT.

The chain combines TRBV7-8 with TRBJ2-3, with D tentatively TRBD1 or TRBD2 (5 bases each). This CDR3 region has 16 residues. V gave up 1 base and J gave up 0 bases, with 11 bases separating them. In germline, CDR1 is SGHVS, CDR2 FQNEAQ. CDR3 sequence (DNA): TGTGCCAGCAGCTTAGATGGGGGAATTAGCACAGATACGCAGTATTTT. It specifies CASSLDGGISTDTQYF.

This clonotype occurred many times. The gene calls are TRBV7-2 and TRBJ2-3; D may be TRBD1 or TRBD2 (5 bases each). This CDR3 spans 16 amino acids. The V end was cut by 1 base, the J end by 1 base, with 12 bases between. CDR1 is SGHTA and CDR2 is FQGNSA in the germline V gene. The chain's CDR3 is CASSLERGSGTDTQYF. CDR3 nucleotide sequence: TGTGCCAGCAGCTTAGAAAGGGGTAGCGGCACAGATACGCAGTATTTT.

The rearrangement uses TRBV19 and TRBJ1-6, with TRBD1 matching over 9 bases. V trimming: 7 bases; J trimming: 8 bases; junction bases outside the gene matches: 3. Germline V gene lookup returns CDR1 LNHDA and CDR2 SQIVND (reference sequence). The CDR3 contains 13 residues. The CDR3 sequence: CASTDRGDSPLHF. The CDR3 nucleotides read TGTGCCAGTACTGACAGGGGGGATTCACCCCTCCACTTT.

The chain carries TRBV12-3 or TRBV12-4 and TRBJ2-7; D is possibly TRBD1 (7 bases). There are 14 residues in the CDR3. V shed 5 bases and J shed 2 bases, with 13 bases lying between them. The CDR3 spells CASSQGGRAYEQYF. For the CDR3, the DNA is TGTGCCAGCAGTCAGGGGGGCAGGGCCTACGAGCAGTACTTC.

The rearrangement uses TRBV6-4 and TRBJ1-6; 10 bases are a match to TRBD1. The V and J ends lost 6 bases and 14 bases, in that order; junction bases with no gene match: 10. The germline V gene has CDR1 MRHNA and CDR2 SNTAGT. The CDR3 is 14 residues long. Written as DNA, the CDR3 is TGTGCCAGCAGCCGGGGACAGGGGTTCTCATCCCTCCACTTT. Its translation is CASSRGQGFSSLHF.

The sample holds many counts of this clonotype. The chain links TRBV6-5 to TRBJ2-3; 7 positions agree with TRBD1. CDR3 length: 15 amino acids. Germline CDR1 MNHEY, CDR2 SVGAGI. J gave up 2 bases and V 5 bases, and 7 bases lay outside the gene matches. CDR3 DNA sequence: TGTGCCAGCAGTCGTCGACAGGGCCACACAGATACGCAGTATTTT. Encoded protein: CASSRRQGHTDTQYF.

The chain recombines TRBV6-2 or TRBV6-3 with TRBJ2-5, with D possibly matching TRBD1 (5 bases). This CDR3 comprises 17 residues. Germline V gene data show CDR1 as MNHEY and CDR2 as SVGEGT. V was clipped by 0 bases and J by 3 bases, with 17 bases between them. The CDR3, as DNA: TGTGCCAGCAGTTACTCGAGATTTAGGGTGACAGAAGAGACCCAGTACTTC. Its protein is CASSYSRFRVTEETQYF.

This clonotype was counted between two and nine times. The CDR3 region is CASSYSTGASTDTQYF. Here the CDR3 DNA reads TGTGCCAGCAGTTACTCGACGGGGGCCAGCACAGATACGCAGTATTTT. V and J are TRBV6-5 and TRBJ2-3; tentatively, D is TRBD1 or TRBD2 (6 bases each). The CDR3 contains 16 residues. The germline V gene encodes CDR1 MNHEY and CDR2 SVGAGI. The ends were cut back, 0 bases at V and 0 bases at J, with 10 bases in the middle.

This clonotype was seen a handful of times. The rearrangement uses TRBV19 and TRBJ1-1; D ambiguous. The ends were cut back, 5 bases at V and 12 bases at J, with 13 bases in the middle. CDR3 length equals 11 residues. Germline assignment: CDR1 LNHDA and CDR2 SQIVND (reference sequence). CDR3 residues: CASSSLHLTFF. The CDR3 nucleotides are TGTGCCAGTAGTTCCTTACACCTAACTTTCTTT.

With regard to this clonotype: This clone may be a read error of a much larger clone one base away. The CDR3: CVSSLGSYEQFF. CDR3 bases: TGTGTCAGCAGCTTAGGGTCTTATGAGCAGTTCTTC. The rearrangement uses TRBV7-9 and TRBJ2-1; D unresolved. This CDR3 contains 12 residues. Germline CDR1 is SEHNR and CDR2 is FQNEAQ (reference sequence).

This clonotype was counted many times. The chain is built from TRBV7-2 and TRBJ2-3; 7 bases are a match to TRBD2. V was clipped by 0 bases and J by 2 bases; unmatched bases: 8. The CDR3 extends over 17 amino acids. Looked up from germline, CDR1 is SGHTA and CDR2 is FQGNSA. CDR3 sequence: CASSLARGTPLTDTQYF. CDR3 DNA: TGTGCCAGCAGCTTAGCGCGGGGGACCCCTCTCACAGATACGCAGTATTTT. Complete variable domain (other parts from reference TRBV7-2 and TRBJ2-3): GAGVSQSPSNKVTEKGKDVELRCDPISGHTALYWYRQSLGQGLEFLIYFQGNSAPDKSGLPSDRFSAERTGGSVSTLTIQRTQQEDSAVYLCASSLARGTPLTDTQYFGPGTRLTVL.